The TCR beta chain described here comes from a study of cytomegalovirus exposure and HLA in healthy donors. Across the study: As an earlier analysis found, about 190 million T cells yielded about 120 million unique TCR beta sequences. Study-wide points: For TCR beta chains, V- and J-gene trimming was later linked to a missense DCLRE1C variant. The study put some 150 TCR beta chains on its list as cytomegalovirus-associated.

Donors were nominally healthy when sampled, though unrecorded immune exposures were likely. Trimming took 1 base from V and 5 from J, leaving 17 bases between them. CDR3 size: 15 residues. CDR1 and CDR2 (germline): SQVTM, ANQGSEA. As regards this clone: The antigen remains undetermined.

Both 60 Vbeta primers and 13 Jbeta primers went into the PCR. Measured with immunoSEQ multiplex PCR; TCRdb has only the in-frame clones, and not every one. The sample has 150,000 to 200,000 clones, about 72% seen once. The source of this sequence is a man aged 25 to 45 in good health and CMV-seropositive. Sequenced input: PBMCs. The chain links TRBV29-1 to TRBJ2-5; TRBD2 might be the D (6 bases). The CDR3 spells CSVEGPLGGLETQYF. DNA of the CDR3: TGCAGCGTTGAAGGGCCGCTTGGGGGGTTGGAGACCCAGTACTTC.